This T cell receptor (beta chain) appears in the sequencing data of a study of siplizumab effects on memory and regulatory T cells. The repertoire was sequenced with immunoSEQ multiplex PCR; TCRdb's copy has only in-frame clones and lacks some. The sample lists tens of thousands of clones, 80% to 95% seen once, with over 5% in the top ten. Notes on this clone: Antigen specificity is unknown.

Study observations and caveats: Significantly reduced by siplizumab was the cumulative frequency of alloreactive sequences, namely those traceable to unstimulated CD4+ memory cells. Siplizumab gave mappable alloreactive CD4+ clones an average Treg-derived fraction of approximately 64%, against over 25% in controls.

Per the germline V gene, CDR1 is SGHDT and CDR2 is YYEEEE. This CDR3 has 16 amino acids. Trimming took off 4 bases at V and 0 bases at J, with 15 bases between the two ends. This clonotype was obtained from a human donor in good health. The sequenced material came from CD8+ T cells sorted from blood. This rearrangement joins TRBV5-6 to TRBJ2-3, with a weak D call TRBD2 (6 bases). The DNA of the CDR3 is TGTGCCAGCAGCCGGGACTCCCTCAGAAGCACAGATACGCAGTATTTT. It is translated as CASSRDSLRSTDTQYF.